Listed below are T cell receptor beta chains from one sample, sequenced in a study of blood T cell repertoires in COVID-19. Method: immunoSEQ multiplex PCR; TCRdb's copy keeps in-frame clones and lacks some. The data show tens of thousands of clones, with roughly 80% seen just once and around 10% held by the top ten. The sample taken for sequencing was peripheral blood. These TCRs come from an elderly man with COVID-19, enrolled during active disease. The CDR3 runs from the conserved cysteine through the conserved F or W. D genes are given only for firm matches. A clone size is listed for some rows: how often the clone was seen (once, few, many), or a class if it is expanded.

d_gene	v_gene	j_gene	abundance	CDR3nt	CDR3aa
TRBD1	TRBV10-3	TRBJ1-5	-	TGTGCCATCAGAGAGCCCGGGACAGGGGGCTCGGGGCCCCAGCATTTT	CAIREPGTGGSGPQHF
-	TRBV5-1	TRBJ1-3	-	TGCGCCAGCAGCCCGGTTAGCTCTGGAAACACCATATATTTT	CASSPVSSGNTIYF
-	TRBV28	TRBJ1-3	-	TGTGCCAGCAGTTCTCGACCACAGGGCCGCTCTGGAAACACCATATATTTT	CASSSRPQGRSGNTIYF
TRBD1	TRBV28	TRBJ1-5	-	TGTGCCAGCAGTTCGGAAGCGGGGACAGGGGTTTCTCAGCCCCAGCATTTT	CASSSEAGTGVSQPQHF
-	TRBV4-3	TRBJ1-4	-	TGCGCCAGCAGCCAAGATGGGCTAAATGAAAAACTGTTTTTT	CASSQDGLNEKLFF
TRBD1	TRBV30	TRBJ1-5	-	TGTGCCTGGAGGCCGGGACAGGGGCAGCCCCAGCATTTT	CAWRPGQGQPQHF
-	TRBV2	TRBJ2-3	-	TGTGCCAGCCTAGAGGAAAGATTCACAGATACGCAGTATTTT	CASLEERFTDTQYF
-	TRBV11-2	TRBJ2-1	-	TGTGCCAGCAGCTTATCGGCTAGTTGGGATGAGCAGTTCTTC	CASSLSASWDEQFF
-	TRBV5-1	TRBJ1-1	-	TGCGCCAGCAGCTTAACGGGGAGCACTGAAGCTTTCTTT	CASSLTGSTEAFF
-	TRBV27	TRBJ1-6	-	TGTGCCAGCAGATTATTACCTTTCTCATACGGACAGACGACCTATAATTCACCCCTCCACTTT	CASRLLPFSYGQTTYNSPLHF
TRBD1	TRBV3-1/TRBV3-2	TRBJ1-3	-	TGTGCCAGCAGCCAAGGGACAGGGGGCGCGGGTGGAAACACCATATATTTT	CASSQGTGGAGGNTIYF
TRBD1	TRBV5-1	TRBJ2-5	-	TGCGCCAGCAGCCTAAGACAGGGGGAAGAGACCCAGTACTTC	CASSLRQGEETQYF
-	TRBV27	TRBJ1-6	once	TGTGCCAGCAGCCGTCGCGGGGTCCGCCTAAGCACCCTCCACTTT	CASSRRGVRLSTLHF
TRBD1	TRBV4-2	TRBJ1-6	-	TGTGCCAGCAGCCAAGAGGGACAGTCCTATTCACCCCTCCACTTT	CASSQEGQSYSPLHF
TRBD2	TRBV18	TRBJ2-5	-	TGTGCCAGCTCACCCGGACTAGCGGGAGTATGGGAGACCCAGTACTTC	CASSPGLAGVWETQYF
-	TRBV6-5	TRBJ1-3	-	TGTGCCAGCAGGGCAGGCTCTGGAAACACCATATATTTT	CASRAGSGNTIYF
-	TRBV28	TRBJ1-3	-	TGTGCCAGCAGTCATTCCGGGAAAGGGGGAAACACCATATATTTT	CASSHSGKGGNTIYF
-	TRBV5-4	TRBJ1-5	-	TGTGCCAGCAGCCCACGGGGTAGCAATCAGCCCCAGCATTTT	CASSPRGSNQPQHF
-	TRBV28	TRBJ1-2	-	TGTGCCAGCAGTTTGGCGGGGGGCAATGGCTACACCTTC	CASSLAGGNGYTF
-	TRBV7-6	TRBJ1-1	-	TGTGCCAGCAGCTTAGCGGAGGGGACTGAAGCTTTCTTT	CASSLAEGTEAFF
-	TRBV6-1	TRBJ2-5	-	TGTGCCAGCAGTGATAGGAGGGACGGAGAGACCCAGTACTTC	CASSDRRDGETQYF
TRBD1	TRBV6-5	TRBJ1-3	-	TGTGCCAGCAGTCATCCAGGGGGTGGAAACACCATATATTTT	CASSHPGGGNTIYF
-	TRBV20-1	TRBJ2-5	-	TGCAGTGCTATGCGGGGCGAGACCCAGTACTTC	CSAMRGETQYF
TRBD1	TRBV25-1	TRBJ1-4	-	TGTGCCAGCAGTGACCCGACAGGGGCTTTCCGAAAACTGTTTTTT	CASSDPTGAFRKLFF
TRBD2	TRBV29-1	TRBJ2-1	-	TGCAGCGTTCGAGGGGGGACTAGCGGGACCAATGAGCAGTTCTTC	CSVRGGTSGTNEQFF
-	TRBV28	TRBJ1-5	-	TGTGCCAGCAGTCTTCCCCCCTCGGGAGGTTCTGGCAATCAGCCCCAGCATTTT	CASSLPPSGGSGNQPQHF
-	TRBV6-6	TRBJ1-4	-	TGTGCCAGCAGTTACGGGGGGGACCGGAGGGAAAAACTGTTTTTT	CASSYGGDRREKLFF
-	TRBV6-5	TRBJ1-5	-	TGTGCCAGCAACCGAGGGGGTAGTGGCAATCAGCCCCAGCATTTT	CASNRGGSGNQPQHF